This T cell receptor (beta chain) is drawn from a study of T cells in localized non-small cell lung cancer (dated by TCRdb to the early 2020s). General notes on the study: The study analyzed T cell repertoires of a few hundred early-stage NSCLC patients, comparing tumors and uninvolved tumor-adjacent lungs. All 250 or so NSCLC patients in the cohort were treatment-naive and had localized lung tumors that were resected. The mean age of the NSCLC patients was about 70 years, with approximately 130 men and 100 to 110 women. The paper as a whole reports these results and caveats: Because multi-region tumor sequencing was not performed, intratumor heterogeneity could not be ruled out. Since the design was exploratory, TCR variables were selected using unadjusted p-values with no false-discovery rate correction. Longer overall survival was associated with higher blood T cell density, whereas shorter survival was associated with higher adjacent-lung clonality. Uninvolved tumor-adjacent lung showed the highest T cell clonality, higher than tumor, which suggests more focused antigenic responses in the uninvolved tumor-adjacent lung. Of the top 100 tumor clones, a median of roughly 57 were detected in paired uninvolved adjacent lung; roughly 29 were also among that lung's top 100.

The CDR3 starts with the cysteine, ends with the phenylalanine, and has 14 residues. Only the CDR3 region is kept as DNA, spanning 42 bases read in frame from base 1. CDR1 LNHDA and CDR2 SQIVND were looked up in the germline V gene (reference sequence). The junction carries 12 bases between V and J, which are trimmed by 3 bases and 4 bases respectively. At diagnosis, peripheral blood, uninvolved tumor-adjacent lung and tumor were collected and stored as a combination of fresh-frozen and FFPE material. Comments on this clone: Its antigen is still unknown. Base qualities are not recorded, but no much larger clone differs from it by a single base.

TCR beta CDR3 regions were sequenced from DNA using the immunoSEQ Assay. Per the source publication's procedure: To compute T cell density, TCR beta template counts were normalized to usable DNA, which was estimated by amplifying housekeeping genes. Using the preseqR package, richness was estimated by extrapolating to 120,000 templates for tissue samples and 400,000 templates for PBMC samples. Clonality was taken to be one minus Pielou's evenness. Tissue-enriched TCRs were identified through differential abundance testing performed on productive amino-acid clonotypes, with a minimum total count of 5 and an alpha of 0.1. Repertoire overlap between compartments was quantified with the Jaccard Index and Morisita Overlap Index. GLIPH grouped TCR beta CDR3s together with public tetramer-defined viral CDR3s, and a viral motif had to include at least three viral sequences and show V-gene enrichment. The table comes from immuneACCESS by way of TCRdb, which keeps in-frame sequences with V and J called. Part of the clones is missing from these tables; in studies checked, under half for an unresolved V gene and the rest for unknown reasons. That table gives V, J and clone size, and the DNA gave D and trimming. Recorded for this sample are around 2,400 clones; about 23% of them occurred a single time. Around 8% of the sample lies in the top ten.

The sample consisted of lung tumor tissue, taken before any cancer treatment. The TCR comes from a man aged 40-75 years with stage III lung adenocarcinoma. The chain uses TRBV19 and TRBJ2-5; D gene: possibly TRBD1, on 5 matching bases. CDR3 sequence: CASSMWSGRETQYF. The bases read TGTGCCAGTAGTATGTGGTCAGGGCGAGAGACCCAGTACTTC.